The sequence of this T cell receptor beta chain was determined in a study of PD-L1 blockade in urothelial cancer. Assay used: immunoSEQ multiplex PCR; TCRdb lists only in-frame clones, some missing. The sample yields tens of thousands of clones, about 90% seen once. Time point of the sample: pretreatment peripheral blood. All patients handed over anywhere from 1 to 8 samples, pretreatment and on-treatment. This receptor was identified in a man aged 60 to 75 with urothelial cancer. Source: PBMCs, taken around atezolizumab (anti-PD-L1) treatment.

This chain's CDR3 is CAIAGLRGTQYF. CDR3 DNA sequence: TGTGCCATCGCGGGGTTAAGGGGGACCCAGTACTTC. The chain has TRBV10-3 and TRBJ2-5; a possible D gene is TRBD2 (6 bases). The V gene's germline CDR1 is ENHRY and CDR2 SYGVKD. The germline V and J ends were trimmed by 8 bases and 7 bases, with 14 bases remaining between them. CDR3 length: 12 residues.